These T cell receptor beta chains were read from a single sample in a study of post-analysis software for immune sequencing data. TCRdb redid the calling of the PCR reads with MiXCR, one entry per CDR3 protein. The sample lists some 690,000 distinct CDR3 sequences, 25% to 30% occurring once. The sample was blood. The receptors originated from a girl aged 5-17 years with multiple sclerosis. Each CDR3 is given with its conserved first and last residue. A D gene is named only where the DNA matches it firmly. Some rows mark clone size as missing; the rest say once, few, many or name a class of expanded clone.

abundance,j_gene,d_gene,v_gene,CDR3nt,CDR3aa
few,TRBJ2-1,.,TRBV27,TGTGCCAGCAGTTTTCCGGGACTGCCCTCTGTAGAGAATGAGCAGTTCTTC,CASSFPGLPSVENEQFF
.,TRBJ2-1,TRBD2,TRBV29-1,TGCAGCGGAGGGACTAGTCGCTGCGATGAGCAGTTCTTC,CSGGTSRCDEQFF
.,TRBJ2-6,.,TRBV5-1,TGCGCCAGCAGCTTGGAACGACGGGGAATCGGTGGGGCCAACGTCCTGACTTTC,CASSLERRGIGGANVLTF
few,TRBJ1-6,TRBD1,TRBV6-5,TGTGCCAGCAGCCGCGGGACAGAACTATATTCACCCCTCCACTTT,CASSRGTELYSPLHF
.,TRBJ1-2,.,TRBV7-2,TGTGCCAGCAGCGGAGAGGTCAGCCTCTATGGCTACACCTTC,CASSGEVSLYGYTF
few,TRBJ1-2,TRBD1,TRBV5-1,TGCGCCAGCAGCTCGATAAACACCGGGACAGGGATTACGGGCTACACCTTC,CASSSINTGTGITGYTF
.,TRBJ2-5,.,TRBV29-1,TGCAGCGTTGGTGGGCAGCAAGAGACCCAGTACTTC,CSVGGQQETQYF
once,TRBJ2-7,TRBD2,TRBV25-1,TGTGCCGGCAGCGATCTGGGCGGGGGGCTCTACGAGCAGTACTTC,CAGSDLGGGLYEQYF
.,TRBJ2-3,TRBD2,TRBV20-1,TGCCGTGCTAGTTTTCGACTAGCCCCCACAGATACGCAGTATTTT,CRASFRLAPTDTQYF
few,TRBJ2-5,TRBD2,TRBV7-2,TGTGCCAGCAGCGGAACGGGGGGTCGGGGGGAGACCCAGTACTTC,CASSGTGGRGETQYF
few,TRBJ2-1,.,TRBV20-1,TGCAGTGCTAGAGCCCCCGGGGCAGTGAATGAGCAGTTCTTC,CSARAPGAVNEQFF
many,TRBJ2-7,.,TRBV20-1,TGCAGTGCTGAGCCGCCGGGAAGGGGGTACGAGCAGTACTTC,CSAEPPGRGYEQYF
.,TRBJ1-5,TRBD1,TRBV20-1,TGCAGTGCCCGAGGACAGGGGGCAGAGCAGCCCCAGCATTTT,CSARGQGAEQPQHF
.,TRBJ2-5,TRBD2,TRBV7-9,TGTGCCAGCACCGGGGGGGCGTCCAGGGAGACCCAGTACTTC,CASTGGASRETQYF
few,TRBJ1-1,.,TRBV6-5,TGTGCCAGCAGTTACTCGGGGAGGAACACTGAAGCTTTCTTT,CASSYSGRNTEAFF
few,TRBJ1-5,TRBD1,TRBV28,TGTGCCAGCAGTTTGGGGACAGGGGGTCGTTGGCAGCCCCAGCATTTT,CASSLGTGGRWQPQHF
few,TRBJ1-2,.,TRBV3-1,TGTGCCAGCAGCCAAGATTGGCAGGGGCATGGCTACACCTTC,CASSQDWQGHGYTF
.,TRBJ2-6,.,TRBV20-1,TGCAGTGCTAAACCCACAGGCTCTGGGGCCAACGTCCTGACTTTC,CSAKPTGSGANVLTF
few,TRBJ2-7,.,TRBV7-9,TGTGCCAGCAGCGGTACCGGGACCCCTCTCGAGCAGTACTTC,CASSGTGTPLEQYF
few,TRBJ2-1,.,TRBV5-6,TGTGCCAGCAGCTTGAACCGTTACAATGAGCAGTTCTTC,CASSLNRYNEQFF
.,TRBJ2-7,.,TRBV3-1,TGTGCCAGCAGCCAAGGGCTAATCTACGAGCAGTACTTC,CASSQGLIYEQYF
few,TRBJ2-3,.,TRBV9,TGTGCCAGCAGCGTAGAGGCGCAGGGCGCAGATACGCAGTATTTT,CASSVEAQGADTQYF
few,TRBJ1-2,.,TRBV7-9,TGTGCCAGCAGCTTATTACAGGGAGGAGACTATGGCTACACCTTC,CASSLLQGGDYGYTF
few,TRBJ2-5,TRBD1,TRBV9,TGTGCCAGCAGCGGCGACAGGGCTTGGGAGACCCAGTACTTC,CASSGDRAWETQYF
.,TRBJ1-1,.,TRBV25-1,TGTGCCAGCAGTGAATATAGGGGGACACACCCCAACACTGAAGCTTTCTTT,CASSEYRGTHPNTEAFF
.,TRBJ1-2,.,TRBV4-3,TGCGCCAGCAGCCAAGAGCGGGGTTTGGGCCCTGGTGGCACCTTC,CASSQERGLGPGGTF
.,TRBJ1-5,.,TRBV27,TGTGCCAGCAGTCGCCGGGAGGGCAATCAGCCCCAGCATTTT,CASSRREGNQPQHF
few,TRBJ2-7,.,TRBV7-2,TGTGCCAGCAGCTTAGCGGGAGATTACGAGCAGTACTTC,CASSLAGDYEQYF
.,TRBJ2-1,TRBD2,TRBV6-2/TRBV6-3,TGTGCCAGCAGTACCCAATCTAGCGGGAGGGTACATGAGCAGTTCTTC,CASSTQSSGRVHEQFF
.,TRBJ2-7,.,TRBV5-1,TGCGCCAGCAGCCGGGCTAGCGTCTCCTACGAGCAGTACTTC,CASSRASVSYEQYF
.,TRBJ2-5,TRBD2,TRBV12-3/TRBV12-4,TGTGCCAGCACCACAACTAGCGGTGAGACCCAGTACTTC,CASTTTSGETQYF
many,TRBJ2-5,.,TRBV10-3,TGTGCCATCAGTGTCGGGGCGGCCCAAGAGACCCAGTACTTC,CAISVGAAQETQYF
.,TRBJ2-1,TRBD2,TRBV12-3/TRBV12-4,TGTGCCAGCAGTCCCGGGGAGGGCTTTGGGAGTGAGCAGTTCTTC,CASSPGEGFGSEQFF
.,TRBJ2-7,.,TRBV20-1,TGCAGTGCTAGAGCCCGACTCTCCTACGAGCAGTACTTC,CSARARLSYEQYF
few,TRBJ2-7,TRBD1,TRBV5-6,TGTGCCAGCAGCTTTTCCGGACAGGGGGCATCGGTCGAGCAGTACTTC,CASSFSGQGASVEQYF
few,TRBJ2-1,TRBD2,TRBV19,TGTGCCAGTAGTATCCTAGCGGGAGGGCCTAAAAATGAGCAGTTCTTC,CASSILAGGPKNEQFF
.,TRBJ2-7,.,TRBV3-1,TGTGCCAGTAGCGGCCCCTACGAGCAGTACTTC,CASSGPYEQYF
few,TRBJ1-1,.,TRBV7-8,TGTGCCAGCAGCTTAGAATCGGTGAACACTGAAGCTTTCTTT,CASSLESVNTEAFF
.,TRBJ2-5,.,TRBV20-1,TGCAGTGCTAGAGACCCTATGAAATCCGGACTACAAGAGACCCAGTACTTC,CSARDPMKSGLQETQYF
few,TRBJ1-6,.,TRBV5-1,TGCGCCAGCAGCGGACCGGGGTCGGGTAATTCACCCCTCCACTTT,CASSGPGSGNSPLHF
.,TRBJ2-1,TRBD2,TRBV5-1,TGCGCCAGCAGCTTGGCACTGACTAGCGGATACAATGAGCAGTTCTTC,CASSLALTSGYNEQFF
few,TRBJ1-5,.,TRBV10-3,TGTGCCGGGCGCGGACACAAAGATCAGCCCCAGCATTTT,CAGRGHKDQPQHF
many,TRBJ2-1,.,TRBV10-3,TGTGCCATCAGTGATAGGGACAAATACAATGAGCAGTTCTTC,CAISDRDKYNEQFF
few,TRBJ2-1,TRBD2,TRBV7-9,TGTGCCAGCAGCCCCCGCCTGACTAGCGCCTACAATGAGCAGTTCTTC,CASSPRLTSAYNEQFF